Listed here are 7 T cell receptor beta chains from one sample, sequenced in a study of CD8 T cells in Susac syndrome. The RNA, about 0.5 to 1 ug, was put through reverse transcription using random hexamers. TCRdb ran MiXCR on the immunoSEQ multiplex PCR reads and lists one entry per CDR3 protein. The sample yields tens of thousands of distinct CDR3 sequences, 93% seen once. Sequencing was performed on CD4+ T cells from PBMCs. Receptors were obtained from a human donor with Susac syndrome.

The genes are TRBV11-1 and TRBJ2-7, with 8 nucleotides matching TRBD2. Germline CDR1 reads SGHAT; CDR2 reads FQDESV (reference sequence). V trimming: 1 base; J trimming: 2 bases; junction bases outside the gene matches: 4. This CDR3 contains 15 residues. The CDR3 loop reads CASSLDTGGTYEQYF. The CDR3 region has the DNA TGTGCCAGCAGCTTAGATACGGGGGGGACCTACGAGCAGTACTTC.

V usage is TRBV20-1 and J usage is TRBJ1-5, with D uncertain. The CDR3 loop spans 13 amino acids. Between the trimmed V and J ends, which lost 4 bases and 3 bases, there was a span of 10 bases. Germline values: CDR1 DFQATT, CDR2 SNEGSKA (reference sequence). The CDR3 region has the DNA TGCAGTGCTACCCGAAGGGACAATCAGCCCCAGCATTTT. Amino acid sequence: CSATRRDNQPQHF.

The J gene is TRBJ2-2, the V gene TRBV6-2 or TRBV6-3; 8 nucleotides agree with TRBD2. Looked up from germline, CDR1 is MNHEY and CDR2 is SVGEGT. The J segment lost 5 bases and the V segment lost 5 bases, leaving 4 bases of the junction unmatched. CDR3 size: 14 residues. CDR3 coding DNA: TGTGCCAGCAGTCGGACTAGCCAAACCGGGGAGCTGTTTTTT. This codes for CASSRTSQTGELFF.

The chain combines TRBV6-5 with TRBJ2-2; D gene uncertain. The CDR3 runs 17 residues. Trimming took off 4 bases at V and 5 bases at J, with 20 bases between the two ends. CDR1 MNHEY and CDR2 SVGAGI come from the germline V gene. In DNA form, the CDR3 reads TGTGCCAGCAGTTCCATCGGCAGGAACCCCTATACCGGGGAGCTGTTTTTT. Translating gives CASSSIGRNPYTGELFF.

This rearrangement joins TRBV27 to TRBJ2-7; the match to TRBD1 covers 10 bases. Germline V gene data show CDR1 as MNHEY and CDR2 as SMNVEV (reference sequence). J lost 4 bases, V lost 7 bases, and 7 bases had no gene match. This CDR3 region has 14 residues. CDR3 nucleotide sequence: TGTGCCAGCAAGAGGGGGACAGGGGTGTACGAGCAGTACTTC. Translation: CASKRGTGVYEQYF.

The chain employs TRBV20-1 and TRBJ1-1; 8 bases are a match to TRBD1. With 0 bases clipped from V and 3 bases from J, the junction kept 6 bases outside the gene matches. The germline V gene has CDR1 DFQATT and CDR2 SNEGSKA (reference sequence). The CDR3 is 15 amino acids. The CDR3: CSARDLQTGDTEAFF. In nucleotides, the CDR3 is TGCAGTGCTAGAGACCTTCAGACAGGGGACACTGAAGCTTTCTTT.

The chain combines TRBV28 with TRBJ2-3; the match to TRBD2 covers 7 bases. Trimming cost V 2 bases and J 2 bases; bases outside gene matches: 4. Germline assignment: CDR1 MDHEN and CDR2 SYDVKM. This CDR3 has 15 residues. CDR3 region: CASSLPLADTDTQYF. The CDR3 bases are TGTGCCAGCAGTTTACCGCTAGCGGACACAGATACGCAGTATTTT.